This T cell receptor beta chain appears in the sequencing data of a study of graft-versus-host responses after intestinal transplantation. Turning to the study itself: Grafts that recipients had were multivisceral, liver-intestinal, or isolated intestinal transplants. All recipients were given anti-thymocyte globulin induction, and tacrolimus and steroids were then administered for three to four years. The study, taken as a whole, reports: There was an association between peak levels of circulating GvH clones and early post-transplant HvG declines.

The method was immunoSEQ multiplex PCR; TCRdb's version includes in-frame clones alone and lacks a portion of them. This table holds tens of thousands of clones, around nine tenths found once. The sample holds a few counts of this clone. No antigen is known for it. The ends were cut back, 8 bases at V and 11 bases at J, with 13 bases in the middle. From germline, CDR1 is MRHNA and CDR2 SNTAGT. This CDR3 contains 12 residues. This sample comprised PBMCs, obtained 26 days after transplant. This TCR was sampled from a human patient who received an intestinal transplant, so some T cells may come from the graft donor. This chain joins TRBV6-4 and TRBJ1-6; D perhaps matches TRBD1 (5 bases). CDR3 amino acids: CASGQGMTPLHF. CDR3 DNA: TGTGCCAGCGGGCAGGGTATGACACCCCTCCACTTT.